A selection of T cell receptor beta chains follows, all from one sample in a study of blood T cell repertoires in COVID-19. Repertoires were generated with immunoSEQ multiplex PCR, while TCRdb's copy carries only in-frame clones and drops some. The sample consists of around 180,000 clones, less than 85% of them appearing once. Sequencing input: PBMCs or T cells enriched from blood (not recorded which). All receptors derive from a man over 45 who had recovered from COVID-19. Both conserved end residues are part of each CDR3. Each record gives: D gene, V gene, clone size, J gene, CDR3 protein, CDR3 DNA. A D gene is named only where the DNA matches it firmly. The size of a clone is reported for some rows only, either as once, few or many, or as a class for expanded clones.

>TRBD2|TRBV18|-|TRBJ2-5
CASSPRGGQETQYF
TGTGCCAGCTCACCCCGGGGGGGTCAAGAGACCCAGTACTTC
>-|TRBV20-1|-|TRBJ2-3
CSAFSADTQYF
TGCAGTGCCTTCAGCGCAGATACGCAGTATTTT
>-|TRBV2|-|TRBJ1-5
CASRSTGNQPQHF
TGTGCCAGCAGGAGTACAGGGAATCAGCCCCAGCATTTT
>-|TRBV19|-|TRBJ1-2
CASSISQGKGYTF
TGTGCCAGTAGTATCAGTCAGGGGAAGGGCTACACCTTC
>-|TRBV7-9|-|TRBJ1-6
CASSLDPYNSPLHF
TGTGCCAGCAGCTTAGATCCGTATAATTCACCCCTCCACTTT
>TRBD1|TRBV5-4|-|TRBJ1-2
CASSPETGIASYGYTF
TGTGCCAGCAGCCCGGAGACAGGGATCGCTTCCTATGGCTACACCTTC
>TRBD1|TRBV2|-|TRBJ2-2
CASKRDRADTGELFF
TGTGCCAGCAAGAGGGACAGGGCTGACACCGGGGAGCTGTTTTTT
>TRBD1|TRBV6-6|once|TRBJ1-2
CASRIGQGDYGYTF
TGTGCCAGCAGAATCGGACAGGGAGACTATGGCTACACCTTC
>TRBD1|TRBV7-9|once|TRBJ1-5
CASSPGTGLYSNQPQHF
TGTGCCAGCAGTCCCGGGACAGGGCTCTATAGCAATCAGCCCCAGCATTTT
>-|TRBV29-1|-|TRBJ2-7
CSVEGSGYEQYF
TGCAGCGTTGAAGGAAGCGGGTACGAGCAGTACTTC
>TRBD1|TRBV7-9|once|TRBJ1-2
CASSLRGIGYGYTF
TGTGCCAGCAGCCTCAGGGGGATTGGCTATGGCTACACCTTC
>TRBD2|TRBV5-1|few|TRBJ2-1
CASNGLAGAYNEQFF
TGCGCCAGCAACGGACTAGCGGGGGCATACAATGAGCAGTTCTTC
>TRBD1|TRBV18|few|TRBJ1-4
CASSPGQEEKLFF
TGTGCCAGCTCGCCGGGACAGGAAGAAAAACTGTTTTTT
>-|TRBV28|-|TRBJ1-4
CASSLVGGWKLFF
TGTGCCAGCAGTTTAGTTGGAGGTTGGAAACTGTTTTTT
>TRBD1|TRBV27|-|TRBJ2-1
CASSSGQDSYNEQFF
TGTGCCAGCAGTTCCGGACAGGACTCCTACAATGAGCAGTTCTTC
>TRBD1|TRBV7-6|-|TRBJ1-2
CASSRRTGAGGGYTF
TGTGCCAGCAGCCGAAGGACAGGGGCTGGGGGCGGCTACACCTTC
>-|TRBV7-8|-|TRBJ2-1
CASSLPPRDTYNEQFF
TGTGCCAGCAGTCTCCCCCCCCGGGACACCTACAATGAGCAGTTCTTC
>-|TRBV4-1|few|TRBJ1-5
CASRVSGDSSNQPQHF
TGCGCCAGCAGAGTCTCAGGGGATTCCAGCAATCAGCCCCAGCATTTT
>-|TRBV29-1|few|TRBJ2-3
CSVDRTSTDTQYF
TGCAGCGTTGACAGGACTAGCACAGATACGCAGTATTTT
>-|TRBV19|-|TRBJ1-2
CASSTLRGGDYGYTF
TGTGCCAGTAGTACCCTCCGAGGGGGAGACTATGGCTACACCTTC
>-|TRBV2|-|TRBJ2-2
CASGAGEIGELFF
TGTGCCAGCGGCGCAGGGGAAATCGGGGAGCTGTTTTTT
>-|TRBV6-5|-|TRBJ1-2
CASRAGRVDGYTF
TGTGCCAGCAGGGCTGGCAGGGTCGATGGCTACACCTTC
>-|TRBV19|-|TRBJ1-1
CASSLASGATEAFF
TGTGCCAGTAGTCTAGCCTCAGGGGCCACTGAAGCTTTCTTT
>TRBD1|TRBV6-1|-|TRBJ1-1
CASSEGTGMNTEAFF
TGTGCCAGCAGTGAGGGGACAGGGATGAACACTGAAGCTTTCTTT
>-|TRBV6-5|-|TRBJ2-2
CASIQGPGDTGELFF
TGTGCCAGCATTCAGGGGCCAGGGGACACCGGGGAGCTGTTTTTT
>-|TRBV29-1|-|TRBJ2-7
CSVVEAGKYEQYF
TGCAGCGTTGTAGAGGCAGGGAAATACGAGCAGTACTTC
>-|TRBV12-3/TRBV12-4|-|TRBJ2-7
CASSWGHEQYF
TGTGCCAGCAGTTGGGGGCACGAGCAGTACTTC
>TRBD2|TRBV3-1/TRBV3-2|-|TRBJ2-3
CASSLLAGGPTDTQYF
TGTGCCAGCAGCCTACTAGCGGGGGGACCCACAGATACGCAGTATTTT
>-|TRBV7-2|-|TRBJ1-6
CASTSAYNSPLHF
TGTGCCAGCACAAGCGCCTATAATTCACCCCTCCACTTT
>-|TRBV4-2|-|TRBJ1-6
CASSQVPARREPLHF
TGTGCCAGCAGCCAAGTCCCCGCAAGGAGGGAGCCCCTCCACTTT
>TRBD1|TRBV7-9|-|TRBJ2-1
CASSRGGPDNEQFF
TGTGCCAGCAGCAGAGGGGGCCCAGACAATGAGCAGTTCTTC
>-|TRBV14|once|TRBJ2-7
CASSQDLRGREYF
TGTGCCAGCAGCCAAGATCTTAGGGGCCGGGAGTACTTC
>-|TRBV7-3|-|TRBJ2-3
CASSLGLAAATDTQYF
TGTGCCAGCAGCTTAGGTCTGGCAGCGGCCACAGATACGCAGTATTTT
>-|TRBV4-3|-|TRBJ2-7
CASSQSRGVGNEQYF
TGCGCCAGCAGCCAGTCACGGGGAGTGGGTAACGAGCAGTACTTC
>-|TRBV5-4|-|TRBJ1-3
CASTLAGGNTIYF
TGTGCCAGCACCCTGGCAGGGGGAAACACCATATATTTT
>-|TRBV6-2/TRBV6-3|-|TRBJ2-2
CASSYYQRDGELFF
TGTGCCAGCAGTTACTACCAGAGGGACGGGGAGCTGTTTTTT
>-|TRBV7-3|-|TRBJ1-1
CASRNSNTEAFF
TGTGCCAGCAGAAATTCAAACACTGAAGCTTTCTTT
>-|TRBV5-6|-|TRBJ1-2
CASSFRAGGMDGYTF
TGTGCCAGCAGCTTTCGCGCTGGAGGAATGGATGGCTACACCTTC
>TRBD1|TRBV7-2|-|TRBJ1-2
CASSLAGFIGGQGRLGYTF
TGTGCCAGCAGCTTAGCGGGTTTTATAGGCGGACAGGGGAGACTCGGCTACACCTTC
>TRBD2|TRBV29-1|-|TRBJ2-1
CSVAQRGGYNEQFF
TGCAGCGTCGCCCAGCGGGGGGGTTACAATGAGCAGTTCTTC
>TRBD1|TRBV4-1|-|TRBJ1-5
CASSQGLPGQPNQPQHF
TGCGCCAGCAGCCAAGGGCTACCGGGACAGCCCAATCAGCCCCAGCATTTT
>-|TRBV9|-|TRBJ1-3
CASSRDTFSGNTIYF
TGTGCCAGCAGCCGCGACACGTTTTCTGGAAACACCATATATTTT
>-|TRBV11-2|-|TRBJ1-2
CASSLEGGAGYYGYTF
TGTGCCAGCAGCTTAGAGGGGGGGGCAGGTTACTATGGCTACACCTTC
>-|TRBV3-1/TRBV3-2|once|TRBJ1-2
CASSPSGFSLYGYTF
TGTGCCAGCAGCCCCTCGGGTTTTTCTCTTTATGGCTACACCTTC
>-|TRBV19|-|TRBJ2-3
CASTPGQGTDTQYF
TGTGCCAGTACCCCGGGACAAGGCACAGATACGCAGTATTTT
>TRBD1|TRBV6-5|-|TRBJ2-7
CASSTGTGGYEQYF
TGTGCCAGCAGTACCGGGACAGGGGGGTACGAGCAGTACTTC
>-|TRBV29-1|-|TRBJ1-2
CSVDRGGYTF
TGCAGCGTTGACAGGGGTGGCTACACCTTC